The 5 T cell receptor beta chains given below trace back to one sample, sequenced in a study of blood T cell repertoires in COVID-19. Repertoires were generated with immunoSEQ multiplex PCR, while TCRdb's copy carries only in-frame clones and drops some. The sample records 190,000 or so clones, roughly 90% being singletons. The sample comprised PBMCs or T cells enriched from blood (not recorded which). These receptors all stem from a woman under 30 who had recovered from COVID-19.

The chain recombines TRBV6-5 with TRBJ2-7; 8 nucleotides agree with TRBD1. V trimming: 6 bases; J trimming: 6 bases; junction bases outside the gene matches: 13. CDR3 length equals 15 residues. Germline CDR1 is MNHEY and CDR2 is SVGAGI. The CDR3 region is CASRETGQGAAEQYF. The CDR3 region has the DNA TGTGCCAGCAGGGAGACTGGACAGGGCGCGGCCGAGCAGTACTTC.

This clone was detected only a few times. The J gene is TRBJ2-2, the V gene TRBV6-1; 8 nucleotides align to TRBD1. With V trimmed by 2 bases and J by 12 bases, 11 bases remained unmatched. Germline V lookup: CDR1 MNHNS, CDR2 SASEGT. This CDR3 is 15 amino acids long. CDR3 sequence: CASSEMRLRTGQLFF. The CDR3, as DNA: TGTGCCAGCAGTGAAATGAGGTTAAGGACAGGGCAGCTGTTTTTT.

CDR3 bases: TGCGCCAGCAGCCACCGCCAAGGGGCAGGGCAGCCCCAGCATTTT. As protein: CASSHRQGAGQPQHF. The chain has TRBV4-1 and TRBJ1-5, with a possible D match to TRBD1 (5 bases). Trimming removed 3 bases from V and 7 bases from J, with 16 bases in between. CDR3 size: 15 residues. Germline V lookup: CDR1 MGHRA, CDR2 YSYEKL.

The chain has TRBV20-1 and TRBJ2-1; 8 bases match TRBD2. In germline, CDR1 is DFQATT, CDR2 SNEGSKA (reference sequence). The CDR3 spans 13 residues. The V gene end was trimmed by 3 bases and the J gene end by 5 bases; junction bases not matched to a gene: 3. The CDR3 here is CSASSGDNNEQFF. The CDR3 coding sequence is TGCAGTGCTAGTAGCGGGGACAACAATGAGCAGTTCTTC.

The V and J genes are TRBV3-1 (or the pseudogene TRBV3-2) and TRBJ2-2; a possible D gene is TRBD1 (6 bases). This CDR3 comprises 14 residues. Germline loops: CDR1 LGHDT, CDR2 YNNKEL (reference sequence). Trimming took 3 bases from V and 4 from J, leaving 9 bases between them. The CDR3 coding sequence is TGTGCCAGCAGCCACCTCAGGGGCACCGGGGAGCTGTTTTTT. It specifies CASSHLRGTGELFF.